This T cell receptor (beta chain) comes out of a study of response to subunit inactivated influenza vaccine. The CDR3 has 13 amino acids. J was trimmed by 5 bases and V by 6 bases; bases with no gene match: 4. Germline-derived CDR1 and CDR2 are SQVTM and ANQGSEA. In its sample, this clonotype was seen many times. TCRdb re-called the RT-PCR reads through MiXCR, storing one row per CDR3 protein. The table includes some 160,000 distinct CDR3 sequences, about a tenth detected once. V gene TRBV29-1 combines with J gene TRBJ2-5; 12 bases align to TRBD2. Sequences were derived from non-naive T cells sorted from PBMCs, sampled 45 days after vaccination. The receptor's source is a man in his fifties or sixties who received an inactivated influenza vaccine. This chain's CDR3 is CSVGTSGFETQYF. CDR3 DNA sequence: TGCAGCGTGGGGACTAGCGGGTTTGAGACCCAGTACTTC.